A selection of T cell receptor beta chains follows, all from one sample in a study of memory CD4+ T cells and cytomegalovirus serostatus. Method: immunoSEQ multiplex PCR; TCRdb's copy keeps in-frame clones and lacks some. The sample comprises under 45,000 clones, about three quarters of which are singletons, and roughly 0.6% rests with the top ten. Sequencing was carried out using memory CD4+ T cells from blood. The receptor source for this set is an adult in good health and CMV-seronegative. CDR3s include the opening cysteine and the closing phenylalanine or tryptophan. The D gene is left open where the match is weak. Clone size is shown for a subset of rows, as once, few, many or a class of expanded clone.

abundance: -
d_gene: -
v_gene: TRBV20-1
j_gene: TRBJ2-4
CDR3aa: CSAGTSDIQYF
CDR3nt: TGCAGTGCTGGGACATCCGACATTCAGTACTTC

abundance: -
d_gene: TRBD1
v_gene: TRBV19
j_gene: TRBJ2-2
CDR3aa: CASSIFPGQGAGELFF
CDR3nt: TGTGCCAGTAGTATTTTCCCGGGACAGGGCGCGGGGGAGCTGTTTTTT

abundance: -
d_gene: -
v_gene: TRBV28
j_gene: TRBJ1-6
CDR3aa: CASSLPFSYNSPLHF
CDR3nt: TGTGCCAGCAGTTTACCCTTCTCCTATAATTCACCCCTCCACTTT

abundance: -
d_gene: -
v_gene: TRBV5-4
j_gene: TRBJ1-1
CDR3aa: CASSFGYTEAFF
CDR3nt: TGTGCCAGCAGCTTCGGGTACACTGAAGCTTTCTTT

abundance: -
d_gene: -
v_gene: TRBV9
j_gene: TRBJ1-1
CDR3aa: CASSEGLGPLNTEAFF
CDR3nt: TGTGCCAGCAGCGAGGGCTTGGGACCTCTGAACACTGAAGCTTTCTTT

abundance: -
d_gene: -
v_gene: TRBV27
j_gene: TRBJ1-2
CDR3aa: CASSLSGLYGYTF
CDR3nt: TGTGCCAGCAGCCTCTCGGGCCTCTATGGCTACACCTTC

abundance: -
d_gene: -
v_gene: TRBV14
j_gene: TRBJ1-5
CDR3aa: CASSQGIGQPQHF
CDR3nt: TGTGCCAGCAGCCAAGGGATTGGCCAGCCCCAGCATTTT

abundance: few
d_gene: -
v_gene: TRBV19
j_gene: TRBJ1-1
CDR3aa: CASSRPDGQREAFF
CDR3nt: TGTGCCAGTAGTAGACCCGATGGACAGCGTGAAGCTTTCTTT

abundance: few
d_gene: -
v_gene: TRBV14
j_gene: TRBJ2-7
CDR3aa: CASSQDRSPGYSYEQYF
CDR3nt: TGTGCCAGCAGCCAAGATAGGAGCCCGGGTTATTCCTACGAGCAGTACTTC

abundance: -
d_gene: -
v_gene: TRBV18
j_gene: TRBJ1-2
CDR3aa: CASSPWDASNYGYTF
CDR3nt: TGTGCCAGCTCACCATGGGACGCTTCTAACTATGGCTACACCTTC

abundance: few
d_gene: -
v_gene: TRBV9
j_gene: TRBJ1-3
CDR3aa: CASSAGDSSGNTIYF
CDR3nt: TGTGCCAGCAGCGCCGGCGACTCCTCTGGAAACACCATATATTTT

abundance: -
d_gene: -
v_gene: TRBV5-8
j_gene: TRBJ2-7
CDR3aa: CASSLGILGPQYF
CDR3nt: TGTGCCAGCAGCTTGGGTATCCTTGGACCGCAGTACTTC

abundance: -
d_gene: -
v_gene: TRBV15
j_gene: TRBJ2-7
CDR3aa: CATSREGAGRSYEQYF
CDR3nt: TGTGCCACCAGCAGGGAAGGGGCGGGGCGTTCCTACGAGCAGTACTTC

abundance: -
d_gene: -
v_gene: TRBV5-1
j_gene: TRBJ1-4
CDR3aa: CASSTNRAGEKLFF
CDR3nt: TGCGCCAGCAGCACTAACAGGGCAGGTGAAAAACTGTTTTTT

abundance: -
d_gene: -
v_gene: TRBV9
j_gene: TRBJ1-1
CDR3aa: CASSYLAGSLMNTEAFF
CDR3nt: TGTGCCAGCAGCTACCTTGCGGGGAGCCTCATGAACACTGAAGCTTTCTTT

abundance: -
d_gene: -
v_gene: TRBV19
j_gene: TRBJ1-4
CDR3aa: CASRWRTNEKLFF
CDR3nt: TGTGCCAGTCGCTGGAGAACTAATGAAAAACTGTTTTTT

abundance: -
d_gene: TRBD2
v_gene: TRBV7-8
j_gene: TRBJ2-5
CDR3aa: CASRPGLAVLQETQYF
CDR3nt: TGTGCCAGCAGACCGGGACTAGCGGTCCTCCAAGAGACCCAGTACTTC

abundance: -
d_gene: -
v_gene: TRBV5-6
j_gene: TRBJ1-2
CDR3aa: CASSLARRNYGYTF
CDR3nt: TGTGCCAGCAGCTTGGCCAGACGTAACTATGGCTACACCTTC

abundance: once
d_gene: -
v_gene: TRBV29-1
j_gene: TRBJ2-7
CDR3aa: CSVTSDREQYF
CDR3nt: TGCAGCGTTACCAGTGATCGCGAGCAGTACTTC

abundance: -
d_gene: -
v_gene: TRBV7-9
j_gene: TRBJ1-1
CDR3aa: CASSLVRGAGDTEAFF
CDR3nt: TGTGCCAGCAGCTTAGTCCGGGGGGCCGGGGACACTGAAGCTTTCTTT

abundance: -
d_gene: TRBD2
v_gene: TRBV5-1
j_gene: TRBJ2-1
CDR3aa: CASSLGAGGHSGEQFF
CDR3nt: TGCGCCAGCAGCTTGGGAGCGGGGGGGCACTCGGGTGAGCAGTTCTTC

abundance: -
d_gene: -
v_gene: TRBV7-6
j_gene: TRBJ2-1
CDR3aa: CASSSRTASFGEQFF
CDR3nt: TGTGCCAGCAGCTCCCGGACGGCCTCTTTCGGTGAGCAGTTCTTC

abundance: few
d_gene: -
v_gene: TRBV2
j_gene: TRBJ2-7
CDR3aa: CASSDSGAYEQYF
CDR3nt: TGTGCCAGCAGTGATTCGGGGGCCTACGAGCAGTACTTC

abundance: -
d_gene: TRBD1
v_gene: TRBV5-4
j_gene: TRBJ2-5
CDR3aa: CASSHKTGEETQYF
CDR3nt: TGTGCCAGCAGCCATAAAACAGGGGAAGAGACCCAGTACTTC

abundance: -
d_gene: -
v_gene: TRBV28
j_gene: TRBJ1-6
CDR3aa: CASSRGPLNSPLHF
CDR3nt: TGTGCCAGCAGCCGGGGACCCCTAAATTCACCCCTCCACTTT

abundance: -
d_gene: -
v_gene: TRBV5-6
j_gene: TRBJ1-1
CDR3aa: CASSSFIGAVNTEAFF
CDR3nt: TGTGCCAGCAGCTCATTCATCGGGGCCGTGAACACTGAAGCTTTCTTT

abundance: -
d_gene: -
v_gene: TRBV6-1
j_gene: TRBJ2-3
CDR3aa: CASSEQALADTQYF
CDR3nt: TGTGCCAGCAGCGAGCAGGCGTTGGCAGATACGCAGTATTTT

abundance: few
d_gene: TRBD1
v_gene: TRBV6-5
j_gene: TRBJ2-5
CDR3aa: CASSYSTKGTGTQYF
CDR3nt: TGTGCCAGCAGTTACTCGACTAAAGGGACAGGGACCCAGTACTTC